This is a list of T cell receptor beta chains from one sample in a study of PD-1 blockade in classical Hodgkin lymphoma. Produced via immunoSEQ multiplex PCR; TCRdb's table is partial and in-frame only. The repertoire has 20,000 to 25,000 clones, over 65% of them found once; the top ten carry less than 20%. The material was peripheral blood mononuclear cells (PBMCs), obtained before the fourth cycle of nivolumab. These receptors originate from a human donor with classical Hodgkin lymphoma. Each CDR3 is given with its conserved first and last residue. The D gene is left open where the match is weak. For some rows the clone size is stated as once, few or many, or as a class when expanded; others skip it.

abundance: medium-sized
j_gene: TRBJ2-3
v_gene: TRBV5-1
d_gene: TRBD2
CDR3nt: TGCGCCAGCAGCTTGCGGGAGGCAGGAGATACGCAGTATTTT
CDR3aa: CASSLREAGDTQYF

abundance: .
j_gene: TRBJ2-2
v_gene: TRBV5-1
d_gene: TRBD1
CDR3nt: TGCGCCAGCAGCTCCACCAGGGCAGGGGGCAACACCGGGGAGCTGTTTTTT
CDR3aa: CASSSTRAGGNTGELFF

abundance: .
j_gene: TRBJ1-2
v_gene: TRBV5-6
d_gene: .
CDR3nt: TGTGCCAGCAGCCCAGGGTACTATGGCTACACCTTC
CDR3aa: CASSPGYYGYTF

abundance: .
j_gene: TRBJ2-1
v_gene: TRBV9
d_gene: TRBD2
CDR3nt: TGTGCCAGCAGCGTAGCCCCAGCGGGAGTCGAGCAGTTCTTC
CDR3aa: CASSVAPAGVEQFF

abundance: once
j_gene: TRBJ1-2
v_gene: TRBV10-1
d_gene: TRBD1
CDR3nt: TGCGCCAGCAGTGAGTCGAAACCACGGGACAGGGAGCTCGGGGGCTACACCTTC
CDR3aa: CASSESKPRDRELGGYTF

abundance: .
j_gene: TRBJ2-1
v_gene: TRBV4-1
d_gene: TRBD2
CDR3nt: TGCGCCAGCAGCCAGAACCGGGACTACAACAATGAGCAGTTCTTC
CDR3aa: CASSQNRDYNNEQFF

abundance: .
j_gene: TRBJ2-1
v_gene: TRBV18
d_gene: .
CDR3nt: TGTGCCAGTTTCCCCGGCGGAGGGGATGAGCAGTTCTTC
CDR3aa: CASFPGGGDEQFF

abundance: .
j_gene: TRBJ1-1
v_gene: TRBV10-3
d_gene: .
CDR3nt: TGTGCCATCAGTGAGTCAGGGCATCCTGAAGCTTTCTTT
CDR3aa: CAISESGHPEAFF

abundance: once
j_gene: TRBJ1-1
v_gene: TRBV11-2
d_gene: TRBD1
CDR3nt: TGTGCCAGCAGCCCGGGACAGGGGAGGGTAATTGAAGCTTTCTTT
CDR3aa: CASSPGQGRVIEAFF

abundance: .
j_gene: TRBJ2-3
v_gene: TRBV2
d_gene: .
CDR3nt: TGTGCCAGCAGTTCGGGACTTATTAGCACAGATACGCAGTATTTT
CDR3aa: CASSSGLISTDTQYF

abundance: .
j_gene: TRBJ1-2
v_gene: TRBV7-2
d_gene: TRBD1
CDR3nt: TGTGCCAGCAGCCCCCAGACAGGGGACTATGGCTACACCTTC
CDR3aa: CASSPQTGDYGYTF

abundance: .
j_gene: TRBJ2-1
v_gene: TRBV11-1
d_gene: TRBD1
CDR3nt: TGTGCCAGCTCCCGGACAGGGACCTACAATGAGCAGTTCTTC
CDR3aa: CASSRTGTYNEQFF

abundance: .
j_gene: TRBJ2-1
v_gene: TRBV7-7
d_gene: TRBD2
CDR3nt: TGTGCTAGCAGCCCCGTCCCTAGCGGGAGATACAATGAGCAGTTCTTC
CDR3aa: CASSPVPSGRYNEQFF

abundance: .
j_gene: TRBJ2-2
v_gene: TRBV2
d_gene: TRBD2
CDR3nt: TGTGCCAGCCGGGACACCGGACTAGCGGGAAGAAACACCGGGGAGCTGTTTTTT
CDR3aa: CASRDTGLAGRNTGELFF

abundance: .
j_gene: TRBJ2-2
v_gene: TRBV2
d_gene: .
CDR3nt: TGTGCCAGCAACTGGGACGGGTACGCGAACACCGGGGAGCTGTTTTTT
CDR3aa: CASNWDGYANTGELFF

abundance: .
j_gene: TRBJ2-1
v_gene: TRBV6-1
d_gene: TRBD1
CDR3nt: TGTGCCAGCAGTGAGCGGACAGGGGTATACAATGAGCAGTTCTTC
CDR3aa: CASSERTGVYNEQFF

abundance: once
j_gene: TRBJ1-5
v_gene: TRBV6-1
d_gene: TRBD1
CDR3nt: TGTGCCAGCAGTAATACAGGGGTCGGCAATCAGCCCCAGCATTTT
CDR3aa: CASSNTGVGNQPQHF

abundance: .
j_gene: TRBJ1-4
v_gene: TRBV7-9
d_gene: .
CDR3nt: TGTGCCAGCAGCTTCTCTCCCCTCGCTAAGGGTGAAAAACTGTTTTTT
CDR3aa: CASSFSPLAKGEKLFF

abundance: .
j_gene: TRBJ2-1
v_gene: TRBV5-1
d_gene: .
CDR3nt: TGCGCCAGCAGCTTGGACGGTAGGGAACCTTACAATGAGCAGTTCTTC
CDR3aa: CASSLDGREPYNEQFF

abundance: .
j_gene: TRBJ1-1
v_gene: TRBV2
d_gene: .
CDR3nt: TGTGCCAGCGGAGGACAGCTTCTTGTTGAAGCTTTCTTT
CDR3aa: CASGGQLLVEAFF

abundance: .
j_gene: TRBJ2-3
v_gene: TRBV27
d_gene: .
CDR3nt: TGTGCCAGCAGGCCCCCGTGGGCTAGCTCATCACTGCGCACAGATACGCAGTATTTT
CDR3aa: CASRPPWASSSLRTDTQYF

abundance: .
j_gene: TRBJ1-2
v_gene: TRBV2
d_gene: TRBD1
CDR3nt: TGTGCCAGCGGACAGGGGGACGGCATCTATGGCTACACCTTC
CDR3aa: CASGQGDGIYGYTF

abundance: .
j_gene: TRBJ1-5
v_gene: TRBV6-1
d_gene: .
CDR3nt: TGTGCCAGCAGGACAGGCAGTACATATCAGCCCCAGCATTTT
CDR3aa: CASRTGSTYQPQHF

abundance: .
j_gene: TRBJ2-1
v_gene: TRBV27
d_gene: .
CDR3nt: TGTGCCAGCAGTCCTGACAGGAGTTTGGGTAATGAGCAGTTCTTC
CDR3aa: CASSPDRSLGNEQFF

abundance: .
j_gene: TRBJ1-2
v_gene: TRBV19
d_gene: .
CDR3nt: TGTGCCAGTAGTGACACAGGCGGTGGCTATGGCTACACCTTC
CDR3aa: CASSDTGGGYGYTF

abundance: .
j_gene: TRBJ2-2
v_gene: TRBV4-1
d_gene: .
CDR3nt: TGCGCCAGCAGCCAAGAAAACCGGCAGGCCGGGGAGCTGTTTTTT
CDR3aa: CASSQENRQAGELFF

abundance: .
j_gene: TRBJ2-1
v_gene: TRBV7-2
d_gene: TRBD1
CDR3nt: TGTGCCAGCAGCTTTGACAGGGAATCCTACAATGAGCAGTTCTTC
CDR3aa: CASSFDRESYNEQFF

abundance: .
j_gene: TRBJ2-1
v_gene: TRBV5-1
d_gene: .
CDR3nt: TGCGCCAGCAGCATACAGTCCATCCAATATGAGCAGTTCTTC
CDR3aa: CASSIQSIQYEQFF

abundance: .
j_gene: TRBJ2-5
v_gene: TRBV16
d_gene: .
CDR3nt: TGTGCCAGCAGCCAATTTGCAGCCCAAGAGACCCAGTACTTC
CDR3aa: CASSQFAAQETQYF

abundance: .
j_gene: TRBJ2-6
v_gene: TRBV27
d_gene: .
CDR3nt: TGTGCCAGCAGTTTGTTTAGCTCTGGGGCCAACGTCCTGACTTTC
CDR3aa: CASSLFSSGANVLTF

abundance: .
j_gene: TRBJ2-7
v_gene: TRBV9
d_gene: TRBD2
CDR3nt: TGTGCCAGCAGCGTACTAGCGGGAGGGTCCCCTGTAGGGGAGCAGTACTTC
CDR3aa: CASSVLAGGSPVGEQYF

abundance: .
j_gene: TRBJ2-7
v_gene: TRBV5-6
d_gene: .
CDR3nt: TGTGCCAGCAAAAGACAGGACTCCTACGAGCAGTACTTC
CDR3aa: CASKRQDSYEQYF

abundance: .
j_gene: TRBJ1-5
v_gene: TRBV15
d_gene: .
CDR3nt: TGTGCCACCAGCACACGGGGGAATCAGCCCCAGCATTTT
CDR3aa: CATSTRGNQPQHF

abundance: few
j_gene: TRBJ1-3
v_gene: TRBV28
d_gene: .
CDR3nt: TGTGCCAGCAGTCTTCAGGGGGGAAACACCATATATTTT
CDR3aa: CASSLQGGNTIYF

abundance: .
j_gene: TRBJ1-1
v_gene: TRBV5-6
d_gene: .
CDR3nt: TGTGCCAGCAGCTTCACAGGGACCACCATGAACACTGAAGCTTTCTTT
CDR3aa: CASSFTGTTMNTEAFF

abundance: .
j_gene: TRBJ2-7
v_gene: TRBV7-8
d_gene: TRBD2
CDR3nt: TGTGCCAGCAGCCCCCCCCAAGAGCGGGAGGACGAGCAGTACTTC
CDR3aa: CASSPPQEREDEQYF

abundance: .
j_gene: TRBJ1-1
v_gene: TRBV19
d_gene: TRBD1
CDR3nt: TGTGCCAGTAGTACGACAGGGGGCACTGAAGCTTTCTTT
CDR3aa: CASSTTGGTEAFF

abundance: few
j_gene: TRBJ2-1
v_gene: TRBV18
d_gene: .
CDR3nt: TGTGCCAGCTCACCACGAACCCCTGAGCAGTTCTTC
CDR3aa: CASSPRTPEQFF

abundance: .
j_gene: TRBJ2-5
v_gene: TRBV6-6
d_gene: .
CDR3nt: TGTGCCAGCAGTTACGTTGCGGAAGAGACCCAGTACTTC
CDR3aa: CASSYVAEETQYF

abundance: .
j_gene: TRBJ2-4
v_gene: TRBV15
d_gene: .
CDR3nt: TGTGCCACCAGCGCCAGGGGGGAGGGGAAAAACATTCAGTACTTC
CDR3aa: CATSARGEGKNIQYF

abundance: once
j_gene: TRBJ1-5
v_gene: TRBV6-5
d_gene: .
CDR3nt: TGTGCCAGCAGTTACTCGTGGGATAGCAATCAGCCCCAGCATTTT
CDR3aa: CASSYSWDSNQPQHF

abundance: .
j_gene: TRBJ2-7
v_gene: TRBV7-9
d_gene: TRBD2
CDR3nt: TGTGCCAGCAGCAGGACTAGCGGCCACGAGCAGTACTTC
CDR3aa: CASSRTSGHEQYF

abundance: .
j_gene: TRBJ1-6
v_gene: TRBV27
d_gene: .
CDR3nt: TGTGCCAGCAGTTTGGGCACACCTAATAATTCACCCCTCCACTTT
CDR3aa: CASSLGTPNNSPLHF

abundance: .
j_gene: TRBJ2-7
v_gene: TRBV5-4
d_gene: .
CDR3nt: TGTGCCAGCAGCTCCGGGCCTGGGGTTTACGAGCAGTACTTC
CDR3aa: CASSSGPGVYEQYF

abundance: .
j_gene: TRBJ2-3
v_gene: TRBV5-1
d_gene: TRBD2
CDR3nt: TGCGCCAGCAGCTTGCCCCCGGCTAGCGGGAATATGGGCACAGATACGCAGTATTTT
CDR3aa: CASSLPPASGNMGTDTQYF

abundance: .
j_gene: TRBJ2-3
v_gene: TRBV9
d_gene: .
CDR3nt: TGTGCCAGCAGCCCCAAACACACAGATACGCAGTATTTT
CDR3aa: CASSPKHTDTQYF

abundance: .
j_gene: TRBJ2-7
v_gene: TRBV6-5
d_gene: TRBD2
CDR3nt: TGTGCCAGCAGTCCAAGACTAGCGGGGGCCTACGAGCAGTACTTC
CDR3aa: CASSPRLAGAYEQYF

abundance: .
j_gene: TRBJ1-1
v_gene: TRBV5-4
d_gene: .
CDR3nt: TGTGCCAGCAGCCTGGCCGCGGAGGGTGGTGAAGCTTTCTTT
CDR3aa: CASSLAAEGGEAFF

abundance: .
j_gene: TRBJ2-1
v_gene: TRBV10-2
d_gene: TRBD1
CDR3nt: TGCGCCAGCAGTGGGACAGGGGGGATGTACAATGAGCAGTTCTTC
CDR3aa: CASSGTGGMYNEQFF

abundance: .
j_gene: TRBJ2-1
v_gene: TRBV10-3
d_gene: .
CDR3nt: TGTGCCATCAGGCCCCAGTCCTACAATGAGCAGTTCTTC
CDR3aa: CAIRPQSYNEQFF

abundance: .
j_gene: TRBJ2-1
v_gene: TRBV9
d_gene: TRBD2
CDR3nt: TGTGCCAGCAGCATACAGGGACTAGCATACAATGAGCAGTTCTTC
CDR3aa: CASSIQGLAYNEQFF

abundance: .
j_gene: TRBJ1-3
v_gene: TRBV15
d_gene: .
CDR3nt: TGTGCCACCAGCAGAGGCCAGGGCTTTACAAACTCTGGAAACACCATATATTTT
CDR3aa: CATSRGQGFTNSGNTIYF

abundance: .
j_gene: TRBJ2-7
v_gene: TRBV15
d_gene: TRBD2
CDR3nt: TGTGCCACCAGCAGAGGGGCTAGCGGATACGAGCAGTACTTC
CDR3aa: CATSRGASGYEQYF

abundance: .
j_gene: TRBJ2-7
v_gene: TRBV7-2
d_gene: .
CDR3nt: TGTGCCAGCAGCTTAGGACCGGGAGCCTACGAGCAGTACTTC
CDR3aa: CASSLGPGAYEQYF

abundance: .
j_gene: TRBJ2-7
v_gene: TRBV7-2
d_gene: .
CDR3nt: TGTGCCAGCAGCTTAGGGCTCGTCTACGAGCAGTACTTC
CDR3aa: CASSLGLVYEQYF

abundance: few
j_gene: TRBJ1-4
v_gene: TRBV6-1
d_gene: .
CDR3nt: TGTGCCAGCAGCACAGGGAAGACTAATGAAAAACTGTTTTTT
CDR3aa: CASSTGKTNEKLFF

abundance: .
j_gene: TRBJ1-2
v_gene: TRBV4-1
d_gene: .
CDR3nt: TGCGCCAGCAGCCAAGATGGGCGGGGGCAACGGGGCTACACCTTC
CDR3aa: CASSQDGRGQRGYTF

abundance: .
j_gene: TRBJ2-3
v_gene: TRBV5-1
d_gene: TRBD1
CDR3nt: TGCGCCAGCAGCTCGTACCGGGACAGCACTAGCACAGATACGCAGTATTTT
CDR3aa: CASSSYRDSTSTDTQYF

abundance: once
j_gene: TRBJ1-4
v_gene: TRBV5-4
d_gene: TRBD1
CDR3nt: TGTGCCAGCAGCTATACAGGGGGCGCAGCTAATGAAAAACTGTTTTTT
CDR3aa: CASSYTGGAANEKLFF